A single sample gave rise to the 10 T cell receptor beta chains below, sequenced in a study of post-analysis software for immune sequencing data. These receptors' antigens are unknown. Included in the TCR beta cDNA libraries were unique molecular identifiers. TCRdb redid the calling of the PCR reads with MiXCR, one entry per CDR3 protein. The sample has under 900,000 distinct CDR3 sequences, approximately 57% seen once. General study results and limits: Patients used roughly five TRBV segments, including TRBV5-6, TRBV5-1 and TRBV20-1, more often than controls.

The sequenced material came from blood. Every receptor here comes from a girl between 5 and 17 years old with multiple sclerosis.

The CDR3 spells CSAEAGTSLTDTQYF. In DNA form, the CDR3 reads TGCAGTGCCGAGGCCGGGACTAGTCTCACAGATACGCAGTATTTT. The genes are TRBV20-1 and TRBJ2-3, with 8 bases identical to TRBD2. The CDR3 length is 15 residues. J gave up 2 bases and V 6 bases, and 10 bases lay outside the gene matches. The germline gives CDR1 DFQATT, CDR2 SNEGSKA (reference sequence).

This chain uses TRBV20-1 with TRBJ2-1; 8 bases match TRBD2. The CDR3 covers 14 residues. The germline V gene has CDR1 DFQATT and CDR2 SNEGSKA (reference sequence). The V segment lost 0 bases and the J segment 9 bases; nucleotides outside the gene matches: 7. As DNA, the CDR3 is TGCAGTGCTAGAGATGACGGGGGGGCGGCTGAGCAGTTCTTC. This translates into CSARDDGGAAEQFF.

The chain uses TRBV29-1 and TRBJ2-7; the D is unclear. The CDR3 is 11 residues long. The V end was cut by 0 bases, the J end by 6 bases, with 6 bases between. From germline, CDR1 is SQVTM and CDR2 ANQGSEA. CDR3 in amino acids: CSVEDWSEQYF. The CDR3 DNA follows: TGCAGCGTTGAAGATTGGAGCGAGCAGTACTTC.

The chain links TRBV20-1 to TRBJ1-1; D not resolved. V lost 3 bases to trimming and J lost 1 base, with 9 bases between them. This CDR3 has 13 residues. CDR1 is DFQATT, CDR2 SNEGSKA, per germline (reference sequence). CDR3 DNA sequence: TGCAGTGCTAGTCCAGGAACGAACACTGAAGCTTTCTTT. Translating it yields CSASPGTNTEAFF.

This chain connects TRBV20-1 to TRBJ2-1, with 12 bases lining up with TRBD2. From germline, CDR1 is DFQATT and CDR2 SNEGSKA (reference sequence). The V segment lost 2 bases and the J segment 12 bases; nucleotides outside the gene matches: 8. This CDR3 is built from 14 residues. The DNA of the CDR3 is TGCAGTGCTAGACAGACTAGCGGGAGAAGTTGGCAGTTCTTC. Translated: CSARQTSGRSWQFF.

In its sample, this clonotype was seen a few times. The chain uses TRBV20-1 and TRBJ2-3; TRBD2 aligns across 7 bases. The V gene end was trimmed by 1 base and the J gene end by 5 bases; junction bases not matched to a gene: 9. The CDR3 consists of 15 residues. From germline, CDR1 is DFQATT and CDR2 SNEGSKA (reference sequence). In nucleotides, the CDR3 is TGCAGTGCTAGAGTGGGGGAGGGCCGTGGAGATACGCAGTATTTT. This codes for CSARVGEGRGDTQYF.

As for this clonotype: Relative to the germline gene, one junction end is altered; a read error may explain this. This chain connects TRBV27 to TRBJ2-1; D uncertain. Germline V CDR1 and CDR2: MNHEY, SMNVEV (reference sequence). The CDR3 loop spans 11 amino acids. The CDR3 sequence is CATSNYDEQFF. The CDR3, as DNA: TGTGCCACCAGTAATTACGATGAGCAGTTCTTC.

The chain combines TRBV2 with TRBJ2-2; D might be TRBD1 or TRBD2, each matching 6 bases. This CDR3 spans 15 amino acids. Trimming shortened V by 2 bases and J by 6 bases, and 13 bases separated the two germline ends. Germline assignment: CDR1 SNHLY and CDR2 FYNNEI. Written as DNA, the CDR3 is TGTGCCAGCAGTGAACTCGGGGGCGGGGCCGGGGAGCTGTTTTTT. Translation: CASSELGGGAGELFF.

In its sample, this clonotype was seen once. The genes are TRBV15 and TRBJ2-5, with D maybe TRBD2 (5 bases). This CDR3 is built from 15 residues. V shed 0 bases and J shed 5 bases, with 13 bases lying between them. Germline V gene data show CDR1 as LNHNV and CDR2 as YYDKDF (reference sequence). The chain's CDR3 is CATSREGFGGETQYF. The CDR3 DNA reads TGTGCCACCAGCAGAGAGGGCTTCGGCGGGGAGACCCAGTACTTC.

The rearrangement joins TRBV5-5 to TRBJ2-7; 8 bases fit TRBD1. The V and J ends lost 2 bases and 2 bases, in that order; junction bases with no gene match: 9. This CDR3 has 16 residues. The germline V gene encodes CDR1 SGHKS and CDR2 YYEKEE (reference sequence). CDR3 sequence reads: CASSFFDRDRPYEQYF. In DNA form, the CDR3 reads TGTGCCAGCAGCTTTTTCGACCGGGACAGGCCCTACGAGCAGTACTTC.